The TCR beta chain described here comes from a study of control samples from healthy donors and cancer patients. Generated by immunoSEQ multiplex PCR, the TCRdb table keeps only in-frame clones and is missing some. This table holds under 150,000 clones, about 90% found once. The germline CDR1 and CDR2 sequences are SGHRS and YFSETQ. This CDR3 is built from 14 residues. The ends lost 3 bases at V and 6 bases at J; junction bases unmatched: 5. This chain connects TRBV5-1 to TRBJ1-1; 10 nucleotides match TRBD1. Sequencing input: blood. This TCR came from a man between 60 and 70 years old in good health. CDR3 sequence: CASSSTGTGAEAFF. The CDR3 DNA is TGCGCCAGCAGCTCGACCGGGACAGGGGCTGAAGCTTTCTTT.